Listed here are 10 T cell receptor beta chains from one sample, sequenced in a study of cytomegalovirus exposure and HLA in healthy donors. The PCR contained 60 Vbeta and 13 Jbeta primers. Profiling relied on immunoSEQ multiplex PCR, and the TCRdb table lists in-frame clones only, not all of them. This table has approximately 81,000 clones, 74% appearing once. Sequencing used PBMCs. These receptors were collected from a man aged 35-49 years in good health and CMV-seropositive.

The chain couples TRBV11-2 to TRBJ1-1; D not resolved. The CDR3 contains 11 residues. The V and J ends lost 5 bases and 6 bases respectively, with 7 bases between them. Germline CDR1 reads SGHAT; CDR2 reads FQNNGV. The CDR3 is CASSLNSEAFF. The CDR3 region has the DNA TGTGCCAGCAGCCTAAATTCTGAAGCTTTCTTT.

The chain is built from TRBV28 and TRBJ2-5; tentatively, D is TRBD1 (5 bases). V was clipped by 6 bases and J by 2 bases, with 13 bases between them. The CDR3 covers 14 residues. Germline CDR1 MDHEN, CDR2 SYDVKM. The CDR3 DNA reads as TGTGCCAGCAGCGGTTGGACACAACAAGAGACCCAGTACTTC. As protein: CASSGWTQQETQYF.

The rearrangement joins TRBV29-1 to TRBJ2-1; TRBD2 aligns across 9 bases. Per the germline V gene, CDR1 is SQVTM and CDR2 is ANQGSEA. J gave up 7 bases and V 3 bases, and 7 bases lay outside the gene matches. This CDR3 spans 14 amino acids. The CDR3 reads CSVEGGGAWNEQFF. The CDR3 nucleotides read TGCAGCGTTGAGGGCGGGGGGGCCTGGAATGAGCAGTTCTTC.

This clone was counted a few times. The V and J genes are TRBV2 and TRBJ1-1; D ambiguous. From germline, CDR1 is SNHLY and CDR2 FYNNEI. This CDR3 has 15 residues. V was pared by 0 bases and J by 5 bases, with 13 bases between. CDR3 sequence (DNA): TGTGCCAGCAGTGAAGCGGTCGGGAGTAATACTGAAGCTTTCTTT. Translation gives CASSEAVGSNTEAFF.

The chain combines TRBV10-3 with TRBJ1-5, with 9 bases identical to TRBD1. With V trimmed by 4 bases and J by 7 bases, 11 bases remained unmatched. Germline V gives CDR1 ENHRY, CDR2 SYGVKD. The CDR3 covers 16 residues. The CDR3 spells CAISGGGQGSTQPQHF. Written as DNA, the CDR3 is TGTGCCATCAGTGGGGGGGGACAGGGAAGTACCCAGCCCCAGCATTTT.

The chain has TRBV2 and TRBJ1-6; D is perhaps TRBD1 (5 bases). The CDR3 runs 14 residues. From germline, CDR1 is SNHLY and CDR2 FYNNEI. The V end was cut by 6 bases, the J end by 4 bases, with 10 bases between. CDR3 region: CASRGTEYNSPLHF. The CDR3 nucleotides read TGTGCCAGCAGGGGGACTGAATATAATTCACCCCTCCACTTT.

This chain joins TRBV5-1 and TRBJ2-2, with TRBD1 as a possible D gene (6 bases). The CDR3 sequence is 14 residues long. CDR1 SGHRS and CDR2 YFSETQ come from the germline V gene. The germline V and J ends were trimmed by 4 bases and 1 base, with 8 bases remaining between them. CDR3 nucleotide sequence: TGCGCCAGCAGCGCAGGGGTGAACACCGGGGAGCTGTTTTTT. The encoded protein is CASSAGVNTGELFF.

In nucleotides, the CDR3 is TGTGCCACCAGCAATTCGCAGTACGAGCAGTACTTC. It yields the protein CATSNSQYEQYF. V is TRBV15 and J is TRBJ2-7; D is ambiguous. The germline V gene has CDR1 LNHNV and CDR2 YYDKDF (reference sequence). The V and J ends lost 4 bases and 4 bases respectively, with 8 bases between them. This CDR3 contains 12 residues.

V gene TRBV2 combines with J gene TRBJ1-5; TRBD1 might be the D (5 bases). The germline V gene has CDR1 SNHLY and CDR2 FYNNEI. V was trimmed by 1 base and J by 8 bases, leaving 15 bases between them. This CDR3 spans 15 amino acids. The CDR3 DNA is TGTGCCAGCAGTGAAGGGGGACTAAACGGGGAGCCCCAGCATTTT. This codes for CASSEGGLNGEPQHF.

The J gene is TRBJ2-1, the V gene TRBV4-2; 11 bases line up with TRBD2. The junction had 19 bases not matched to a gene; V was cut back by 0 bases and J by 12 bases. Germline CDR1 LGHNA, CDR2 YNFKEQ. This CDR3 region has 19 residues. CDR3 residues: CASSQDTRGGLAGGKGQFF. The CDR3 DNA follows: TGTGCCAGCAGCCAAGACACCCGGGGCGGGCTAGCGGGGGGTAAAGGGCAGTTCTTC.